This paragraph reports one T cell receptor (beta chain). In the original analysis: It was from reference gene primer amplification that nucleated cell counts were estimated. Clones were sequenced by immunoSEQ multiplex PCR, and TCRdb holds only the in-frame ones, with some missing. V, J and clone size are those of that table, while D and trimming were read from the DNA. The sample has some 150,000 clones, 85% to 90% seen once. This record belongs to a study of blood T cell repertoires in COVID-19. Study context: Sites in the United States, Italy and Spain provided acute and convalescent COVID-19 samples. In each case, the material was cDNA or gDNA derived from T cells, B-cell-depleted T cells, or PBMCs.

The V end was cut by 6 bases, the J end by 4 bases, with 15 bases between. The CDR3 runs 14 residues. Germline V lookup: CDR1 LNHDA, CDR2 SQIVND (reference sequence). The chain joins TRBV19 to TRBJ1-1; possible D gene TRBD1, 6 bases. The clonotype was recovered from a woman aged 55-69 years with acute or convalescent COVID-19. Sequences were obtained from peripheral blood. The CDR3 sequence is CASSWGQRGTEAFF. In DNA, the CDR3 is TGTGCCAGTAGCTGGGGACAAAGGGGCACTGAAGCTTTCTTT.